This is a list of T cell receptor beta chains from one sample in a study of blood T cell repertoires in COVID-19. Generated by immunoSEQ multiplex PCR, the TCRdb table keeps only in-frame clones and is missing some. The sample has about 400,000 clones; approximately 89% are singletons. Specimen: PBMCs or T cells enriched from blood (not recorded which). The receptors originated from a woman in her twenties or thirties who had recovered from COVID-19. Both conserved end residues are part of each CDR3. Fields, in order: J gene, D gene, V gene, clone size, CDR3 DNA, CDR3 protein. A D gene is named only where the DNA matches it firmly. Size is stated for part of the rows, as once, few or many counts, or as a class when the clone is expanded.

j_gene: TRBJ1-1
d_gene: TRBD1
v_gene: TRBV7-9
abundance: -
CDR3nt: TGTGCCAGCAGCTTATTTCGTCTGCTCGACAGGGTAAAAACTGAAGCTTTCTTT
CDR3aa: CASSLFRLLDRVKTEAFF

j_gene: TRBJ2-3
d_gene: TRBD1
v_gene: TRBV7-9
abundance: -
CDR3nt: TGTGCCAGCAGCAGCGGGACAGGGGCACCCACAGATACGCAGTATTTT
CDR3aa: CASSSGTGAPTDTQYF

j_gene: TRBJ1-2
d_gene: TRBD1
v_gene: TRBV16
abundance: -
CDR3nt: TGTGCCAGCCACCAAAAGACAGGGATATCGGACGGCTACACCTTC
CDR3aa: CASHQKTGISDGYTF

j_gene: TRBJ1-4
d_gene: -
v_gene: TRBV19
abundance: -
CDR3nt: TGTGCCAGTAGTACAGGGGTGACGGGGTCGGAAAAACTGTTTTTT
CDR3aa: CASSTGVTGSEKLFF

j_gene: TRBJ2-5
d_gene: TRBD2
v_gene: TRBV5-4
abundance: -
CDR3nt: TGTGCCAGCAGCTGGGCGTTGGGGGGGAAAGAGACCCAGTACTTC
CDR3aa: CASSWALGGKETQYF

j_gene: TRBJ1-5
d_gene: -
v_gene: TRBV4-1
abundance: -
CDR3nt: TGCGCCAGCAGCCAAGAGAGGGGGATACAGCCCCAGCATTTT
CDR3aa: CASSQERGIQPQHF

j_gene: TRBJ2-3
d_gene: TRBD2
v_gene: TRBV4-3
abundance: -
CDR3nt: TGCGCCAGCAGCCAAGAGAGACTAGCGGGGGGTATCAGCACAGATACGCAGTATTTT
CDR3aa: CASSQERLAGGISTDTQYF

j_gene: TRBJ2-1
d_gene: -
v_gene: TRBV9
abundance: -
CDR3nt: TGTGCCAGCAGCGTAGGCGCCGGCAGGTACAATGAGCAGTTCTTC
CDR3aa: CASSVGAGRYNEQFF

j_gene: TRBJ2-7
d_gene: TRBD1
v_gene: TRBV28
abundance: once
CDR3nt: TGTGCCAGCAGTTTTTGGTCAGGGGGCAACGAGCAGTACTTC
CDR3aa: CASSFWSGGNEQYF

j_gene: TRBJ1-1
d_gene: TRBD1
v_gene: TRBV10-3
abundance: -
CDR3nt: TGTGCCATCACTAGGGACAGGAACACTGAAGCTTTCTTT
CDR3aa: CAITRDRNTEAFF

j_gene: TRBJ2-2
d_gene: TRBD2
v_gene: TRBV10-1
abundance: -
CDR3nt: TGCGCCAGCAGTGACCCTAGCGGCCCAGAGAAGGTTGCCGGGGAGCTGTTTTTT
CDR3aa: CASSDPSGPEKVAGELFF

j_gene: TRBJ2-5
d_gene: TRBD2
v_gene: TRBV28
abundance: -
CDR3nt: TGTGCCAGCAGTTTGGGGGGGACTAGCGGGACCCGGGGAGAGACCCAGTACTTC
CDR3aa: CASSLGGTSGTRGETQYF

j_gene: TRBJ1-5
d_gene: TRBD1
v_gene: TRBV6-5
abundance: -
CDR3nt: TGTGCCAGCAGCCCGGGACAGGGGAAAAATCAGCCCCAGCATTTT
CDR3aa: CASSPGQGKNQPQHF

j_gene: TRBJ2-7
d_gene: -
v_gene: TRBV19
abundance: -
CDR3nt: TGTGCCAGTAGTATTGACCGGACAGCCACCTACGAGCAGTACTTC
CDR3aa: CASSIDRTATYEQYF

j_gene: TRBJ2-3
d_gene: TRBD1
v_gene: TRBV24-1
abundance: once
CDR3nt: TGTGCCACCAGTCCAGGGGGCATAACAGATACGCAGTATTTT
CDR3aa: CATSPGGITDTQYF

j_gene: TRBJ1-6
d_gene: -
v_gene: TRBV27
abundance: -
CDR3nt: TGTGCCAGCAGATGGAGGGTTAATTCACCCCTCCACTTT
CDR3aa: CASRWRVNSPLHF

j_gene: TRBJ1-4
d_gene: -
v_gene: TRBV7-6
abundance: -
CDR3nt: TGTGCCAGCAGCTTAGGTGGAGGGTCCACTAATGAAAAACTGTTTTTT
CDR3aa: CASSLGGGSTNEKLFF

j_gene: TRBJ2-7
d_gene: -
v_gene: TRBV7-6
abundance: -
CDR3nt: TGTGCCAGCAGCACTAGGCTCTCAGACGAGCAGTACTTC
CDR3aa: CASSTRLSDEQYF

j_gene: TRBJ2-7
d_gene: -
v_gene: TRBV27
abundance: once
CDR3nt: TGTGCCAGCAGTTTATTACCACAGTACGTTGAGCAGTACTTC
CDR3aa: CASSLLPQYVEQYF

j_gene: TRBJ2-1
d_gene: -
v_gene: TRBV2
abundance: -
CDR3nt: TGTGCCAGCAGCGAAGACAGGAGCTCCTACAATGAGCAGTTCTTC
CDR3aa: CASSEDRSSYNEQFF

j_gene: TRBJ2-3
d_gene: TRBD2
v_gene: TRBV6-1
abundance: -
CDR3nt: TGTGCCAGCAGTGACAGCGGGAGCTCAGATACGCAGTATTTT
CDR3aa: CASSDSGSSDTQYF

j_gene: TRBJ2-7
d_gene: -
v_gene: TRBV6-2/TRBV6-3
abundance: -
CDR3nt: TGTGCCAGCAGTTACTCGGGCGAGGAGGGCTACGAGCAGTACTTC
CDR3aa: CASSYSGEEGYEQYF